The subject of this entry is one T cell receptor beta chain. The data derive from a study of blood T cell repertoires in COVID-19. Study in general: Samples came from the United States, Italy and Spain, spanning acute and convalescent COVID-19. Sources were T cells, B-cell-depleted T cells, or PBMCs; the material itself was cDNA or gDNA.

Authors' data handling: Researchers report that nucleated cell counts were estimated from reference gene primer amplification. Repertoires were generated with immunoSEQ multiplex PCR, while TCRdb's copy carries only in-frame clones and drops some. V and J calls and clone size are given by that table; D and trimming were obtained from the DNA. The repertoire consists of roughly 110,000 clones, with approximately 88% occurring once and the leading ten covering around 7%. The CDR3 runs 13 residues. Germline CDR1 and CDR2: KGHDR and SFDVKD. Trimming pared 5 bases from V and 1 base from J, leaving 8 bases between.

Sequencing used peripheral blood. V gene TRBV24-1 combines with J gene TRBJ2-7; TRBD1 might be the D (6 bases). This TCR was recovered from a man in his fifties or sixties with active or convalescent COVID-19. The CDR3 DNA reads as TGTGCCACCAGTGGGGACAAATCCTACGAGCAGTACTTC. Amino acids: CATSGDKSYEQYF.